Below, one TCR beta chain is given with its context. What it binds is unknown. One junction end does not reproduce the germline sequence, and a read error may be involved. As it was prepared, the TCRbeta library received unique molecular identifiers. TCRdb reprocessed the PCR reads via MiXCR and lists one record per CDR3 protein. The profile shows 670,000 or so distinct CDR3 sequences, under 15% of them singletons. This sample was included in a study of T-cell reconstitution after alpha-beta-depleted transplantation in children. Germline CDR1 LGHDT, CDR2 YNNKEL (reference sequence). The length of the CDR3 is 16 residues. Study-level findings and limits: Reportedly, only several hundred clones from non-depleted graft cells drove alpha-beta T-cell counts at about two months. T-cell counts and diversity at one year following transplant were attributed mainly to newly produced T cells.

This chain joins TRBV3-1 and TRBJ2-7; D is unresolved. The sequenced sample was PBMCs, obtained before TCRalphabeta/CD19-depleted stem cell transplant. The TCR was taken from a girl aged 2-10 years with congenital amegakaryocytic thrombocytopenia, due to receive a stem cell transplant. The CDR3 coding sequence is TGTGCCAGCAGCGGTATGGCGGCAACATTCTCCTACGAGCAGTGCTTC. As protein: CASSGMAATFSYEQCF.